This T cell receptor beta chain was profiled in a study of cytomegalovirus exposure and HLA in healthy donors. Whole-study findings and limits: It was reported that the classifier diagnosed cytomegalovirus status with high specificity and sensitivity in both the original and validation cohorts. In a later analysis, first-cohort TCR clusters were found to tend to co-occur in the roughly 120 validation repertoires. Among TCR beta chains, those listed as cytomegalovirus-associated numbered under 200.

Remarks on this clone: Its antigen remains unknown.

Method: immunoSEQ multiplex PCR; TCRdb's copy keeps in-frame clones and lacks some. The sample lists fewer than 350,000 clones, approximately 88% occurring once. Sequenced sample: PBMCs. The TCR originated in a woman between 18 and 29 years old in good health and CMV-seronegative.

DNA for the CDR3: TGCGCCAGCAGCCAAGAAGGGAGCACTAATGAAAAACTGTTTTTT. This gives the protein CASSQEGSTNEKLFF. V usage is TRBV4-1 and J usage is TRBJ1-4, with no clear D. CDR3 length: 15 amino acids. The V end lost 0 bases, the J end lost 2 bases, and 7 bases lay between the germline ends. The germline gives CDR1 MGHRA, CDR2 YSYEKL.